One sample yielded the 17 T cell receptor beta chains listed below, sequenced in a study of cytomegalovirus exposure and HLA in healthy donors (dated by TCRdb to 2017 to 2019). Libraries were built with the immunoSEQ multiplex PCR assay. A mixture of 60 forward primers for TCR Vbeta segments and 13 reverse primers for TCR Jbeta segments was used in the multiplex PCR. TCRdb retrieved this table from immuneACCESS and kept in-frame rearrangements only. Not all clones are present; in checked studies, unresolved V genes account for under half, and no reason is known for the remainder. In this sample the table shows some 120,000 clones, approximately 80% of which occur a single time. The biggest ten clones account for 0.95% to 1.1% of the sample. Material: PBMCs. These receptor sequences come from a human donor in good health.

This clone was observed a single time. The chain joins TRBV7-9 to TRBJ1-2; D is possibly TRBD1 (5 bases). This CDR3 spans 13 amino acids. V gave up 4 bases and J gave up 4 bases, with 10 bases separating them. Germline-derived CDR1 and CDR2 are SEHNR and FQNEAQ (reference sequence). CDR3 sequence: CASSSTGAYGYTF. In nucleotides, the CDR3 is TGTGCCAGCAGCTCTACAGGCGCCTATGGCTACACCTTC.

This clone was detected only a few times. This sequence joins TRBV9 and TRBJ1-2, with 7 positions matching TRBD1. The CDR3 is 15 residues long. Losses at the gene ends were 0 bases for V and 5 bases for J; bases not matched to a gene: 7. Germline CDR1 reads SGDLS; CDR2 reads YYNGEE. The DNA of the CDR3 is TGTGCCAGCAGCGTAGAACAGGGGACCCAATATGGCTACACCTTC. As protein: CASSVEQGTQYGYTF.

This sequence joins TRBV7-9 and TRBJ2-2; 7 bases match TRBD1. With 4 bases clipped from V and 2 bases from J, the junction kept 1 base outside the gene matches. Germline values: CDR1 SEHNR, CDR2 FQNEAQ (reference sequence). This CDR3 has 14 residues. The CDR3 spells CASSWDSNTGELFF. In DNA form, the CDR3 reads TGTGCCAGCAGCTGGGACAGTAACACCGGGGAGCTGTTTTTT. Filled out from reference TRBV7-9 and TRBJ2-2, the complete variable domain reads DTGVSQNPRHKITKRGQNVTFRCDPISEHNRLYWYRQTLGQGPEFLTYFQNEAQLEKSRLLSDRFSAERPKGSFSTLEIQRTEQGDSAMYLCASSWDSNTGELFFGEGSRLTVL.

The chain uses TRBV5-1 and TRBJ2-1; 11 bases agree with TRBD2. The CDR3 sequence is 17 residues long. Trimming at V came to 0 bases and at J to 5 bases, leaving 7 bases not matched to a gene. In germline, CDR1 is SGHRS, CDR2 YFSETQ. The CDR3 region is CASSLAASGGSDNEQFF. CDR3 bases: TGCGCCAGCAGCTTGGCAGCTAGCGGGGGGTCGGACAATGAGCAGTTCTTC.

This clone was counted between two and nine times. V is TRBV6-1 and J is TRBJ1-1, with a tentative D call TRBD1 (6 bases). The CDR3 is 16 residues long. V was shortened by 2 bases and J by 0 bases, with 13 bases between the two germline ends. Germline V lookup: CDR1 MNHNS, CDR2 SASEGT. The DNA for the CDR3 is TGTGCCAGCAGTGAACAATTCGGACAGATGAACACTGAAGCTTTCTTT. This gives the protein CASSEQFGQMNTEAFF.

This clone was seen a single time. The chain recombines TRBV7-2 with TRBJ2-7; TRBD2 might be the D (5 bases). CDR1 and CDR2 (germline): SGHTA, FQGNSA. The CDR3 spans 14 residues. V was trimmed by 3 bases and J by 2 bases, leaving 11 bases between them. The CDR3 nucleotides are TGTGCCAGCAGCTTTGGTAGCGTAACCTACGAGCAGTACTTC. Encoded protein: CASSFGSVTYEQYF.

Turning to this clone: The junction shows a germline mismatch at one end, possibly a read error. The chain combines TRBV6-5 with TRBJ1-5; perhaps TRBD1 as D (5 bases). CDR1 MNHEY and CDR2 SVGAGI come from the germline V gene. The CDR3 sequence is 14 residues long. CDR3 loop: CASRDSDSSQPQHF. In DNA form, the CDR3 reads TGTGCCAGCAGAGACAGTGATAGCAGTCAGCCCCAGCATTTT.

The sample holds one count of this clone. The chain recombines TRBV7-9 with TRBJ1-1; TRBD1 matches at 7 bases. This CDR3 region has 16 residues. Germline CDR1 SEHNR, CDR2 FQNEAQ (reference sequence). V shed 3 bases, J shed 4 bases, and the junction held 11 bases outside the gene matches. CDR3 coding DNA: TGTGCCAGCAGCTTTTGGACAGGTCCCACAGGCACTGAAGCTTTCTTT. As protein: CASSFWTGPTGTEAFF.

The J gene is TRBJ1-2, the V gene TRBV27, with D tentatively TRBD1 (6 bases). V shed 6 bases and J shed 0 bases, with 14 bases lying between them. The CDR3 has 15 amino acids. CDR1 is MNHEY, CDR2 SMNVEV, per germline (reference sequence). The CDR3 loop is CASSRTDSTNYGYTF. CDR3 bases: TGTGCCAGCAGCCGCACGGACAGTACTAACTATGGCTACACCTTC.

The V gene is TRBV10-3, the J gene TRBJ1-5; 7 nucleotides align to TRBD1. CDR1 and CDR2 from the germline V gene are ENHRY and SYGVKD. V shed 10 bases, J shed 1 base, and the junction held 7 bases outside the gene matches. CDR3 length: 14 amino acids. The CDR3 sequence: CATRQGSSNQPQHF. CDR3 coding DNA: TGTGCCACGAGACAGGGCTCAAGCAATCAGCCCCAGCATTTT.

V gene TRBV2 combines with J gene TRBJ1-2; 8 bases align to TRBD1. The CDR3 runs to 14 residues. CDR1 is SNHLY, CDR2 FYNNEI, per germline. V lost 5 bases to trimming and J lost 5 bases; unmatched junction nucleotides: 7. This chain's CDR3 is CASSPYRGDYGYTF. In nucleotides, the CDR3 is TGTGCCAGCAGTCCGTACAGGGGGGATTATGGCTACACCTTC.

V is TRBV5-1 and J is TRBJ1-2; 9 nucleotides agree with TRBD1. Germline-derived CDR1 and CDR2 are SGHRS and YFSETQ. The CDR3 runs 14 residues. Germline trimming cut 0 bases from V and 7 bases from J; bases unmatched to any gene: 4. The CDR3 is CASSLGTGVRGYTF. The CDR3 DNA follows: TGCGCCAGCAGCTTGGGGACAGGGGTTCGTGGCTACACCTTC.

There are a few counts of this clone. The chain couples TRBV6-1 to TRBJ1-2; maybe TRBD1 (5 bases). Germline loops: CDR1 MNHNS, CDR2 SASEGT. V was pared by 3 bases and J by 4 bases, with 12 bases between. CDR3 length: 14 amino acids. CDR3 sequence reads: CASSESGNPYGYTF. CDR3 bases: TGTGCCAGCAGTGAGTCAGGGAATCCCTATGGCTACACCTTC.

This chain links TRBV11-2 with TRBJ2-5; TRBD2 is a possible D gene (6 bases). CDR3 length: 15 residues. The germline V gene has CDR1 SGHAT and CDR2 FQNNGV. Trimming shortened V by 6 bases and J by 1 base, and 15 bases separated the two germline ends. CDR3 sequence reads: CASRFGDLIQETQYF. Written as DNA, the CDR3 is TGTGCCAGCAGGTTCGGGGACTTAATCCAAGAGACCCAGTACTTC.

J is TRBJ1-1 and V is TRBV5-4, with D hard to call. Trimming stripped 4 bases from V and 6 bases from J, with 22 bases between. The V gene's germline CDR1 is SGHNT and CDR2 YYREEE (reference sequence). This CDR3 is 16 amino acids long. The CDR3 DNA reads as TGTGCCAGCAGCCTAACTGGGCGGGTCCGGAGAGCTGAAGCTTTCTTT. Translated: CASSLTGRVRRAEAFF.

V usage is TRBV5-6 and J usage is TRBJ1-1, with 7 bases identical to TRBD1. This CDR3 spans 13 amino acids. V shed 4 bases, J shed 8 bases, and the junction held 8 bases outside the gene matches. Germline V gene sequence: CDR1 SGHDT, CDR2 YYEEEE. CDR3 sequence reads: CASSLGTEPEAFF. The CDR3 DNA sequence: TGTGCCAGCAGCCTGGGGACAGAACCGGAAGCTTTCTTT.

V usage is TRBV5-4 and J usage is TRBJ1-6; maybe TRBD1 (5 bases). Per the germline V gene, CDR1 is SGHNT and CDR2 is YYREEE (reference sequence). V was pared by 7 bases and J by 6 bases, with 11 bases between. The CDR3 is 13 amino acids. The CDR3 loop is CASGNGGNSPLHF. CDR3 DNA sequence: TGTGCCAGCGGGAACGGGGGTAATTCACCCCTCCACTTT.